The clone carrying this T cell receptor (beta chain) was recorded once. These data are taken from a study of T-cell memory formation after mild COVID-19. TCRdb reanalysed the 5' RACE reads using MiXCR and keeps one entry per CDR3 protein. The sample comprises roughly 200,000 distinct CDR3 sequences, 16% of which are singletons, and about 2% rests with the top ten. V was clipped by 5 bases and J by 5 bases, with 10 bases between them. The germline V gene encodes CDR1 SGHRS and CDR2 YFSETQ. The CDR3 is made up of 12 amino acids. This chain joins TRBV5-1 and TRBJ1-1; maybe TRBD1 (6 bases). This TCR was sampled from an adult woman who had mild COVID-19 (a few samples of this study predate the infection). Cell type and time point are not known. Sequences were obtained from PBMCs or a T cell subset sorted from them (not recorded which). The CDR3 DNA reads as TGCGCCAGCAGTCAGGGGTTGACTGAAGCTTTCTTT. It codes for CASSQGLTEAFF.